These 29 T cell receptor beta chains were sequenced from one sample in a study of beta chain features in type 1 diabetes. Expressed TCRB transcripts were sequenced after all isolated RNA was converted to cDNA. Profiled with immunoSEQ multiplex PCR; TCRdb holds only in-frame clones, not every one. The sample carries some 350,000 clones, about 14% recorded once. Notes on the study in general: In all four CD4+ subsets, TCRB CDR3 length was significantly, moderately reduced in type 1 diabetes.

These TCRs' antigens remain unknown. Sequenced: naive CD4+ T cells from blood. The receptors come from a woman aged 18-29 years with type 1 diabetes.

The rearrangement links TRBV18 to TRBJ2-7, with TRBD1 matching over 9 bases. The CDR3 is made up of 17 amino acids. With 3 bases clipped from V and 7 bases from J, the junction kept 16 bases outside the gene matches. CDR1 is KGHSH and CDR2 is LQKENI in the germline V gene. This CDR3 reads CASSPGGRGTGRAEQYF. CDR3 nucleotide sequence: TGTGCCAGCTCACCGGGGGGCCGGGGGACAGGGCGAGCTGAGCAGTACTTC.

This chain uses TRBV5-4 with TRBJ2-7; D call uncertain. Germline V gives CDR1 SGHNT, CDR2 YYREEE (reference sequence). This CDR3 is 14 amino acids long. Trimming removed 4 bases at V and 1 base at J, with 12 bases between. The CDR3 sequence is CASSATIGSYEQYV. The CDR3 nucleotides are TGTGCCAGCAGCGCGACAATAGGATCCTACGAGCAGTACGTC.

V usage is TRBV19 and J usage is TRBJ1-1; maybe TRBD1 (5 bases). CDR3 length: 15 amino acids. V was pared by 1 base and J by 5 bases, with 14 bases between. The V gene's germline CDR1 is LNHDA and CDR2 SQIVND (reference sequence). The CDR3, as DNA: TGTGCCAGTAGTATAGTTGGAGGGGTCTTAACTGAAGCTTTCTTT. This gives the protein CASSIVGGVLTEAFF.

In its sample, this clone was seen a few times. This chain joins TRBV7-2 and TRBJ2-5; maybe TRBD1 (6 bases). The CDR3 is made up of 16 amino acids. The ends were cut back, 5 bases at V and 5 bases at J, with 21 bases in the middle. The V gene's germline CDR1 is SGHTA and CDR2 FQGNSA. The CDR3 loop is CASSPSAGGHGETQYF. CDR3 nucleotides: TGTGCCAGCAGCCCTTCGGCTGGGGGCCACGGGGAGACCCAGTACTTC. Full variable domain (remainder filled in from reference TRBV7-2 and TRBJ2-5): GAGVSQSPSNKVTEKGKDVELRCDPISGHTALYWYRQSLGQGLEFLIYFQGNSAPDKSGLPSDRFSAERTGGSVSTLTIQRTQQEDSAVYLCASSPSAGGHGETQYFGPGTRLLVL.

There are a few counts of this clone. The V gene is TRBV5-1, the J gene TRBJ2-1; 14 bases map to TRBD2. This CDR3 comprises 19 residues. The ends lost 4 bases at V and 1 base at J; junction bases unmatched: 10. Per the germline V gene, CDR1 is SGHRS and CDR2 is YFSETQ. This chain's CDR3 is CASSSDGTSGRGSYNEQFF. The CDR3 bases are TGCGCCAGCAGCAGCGACGGGACTAGCGGGAGAGGGTCCTACAATGAGCAGTTCTTC. Full variable domain (missing parts from reference TRBV5-1 and TRBJ2-1): KAGVTQTPRYLIKTRGQQVTLSCSPISGHRSVSWYQQTPGQGLQFLFEYFSETQRNKGNFPGRFSGRQFSNSRSEMNVSTLELGDSALYLCASSSDGTSGRGSYNEQFFGPGTRLTVL.

The genes are TRBV23-1 and TRBJ1-1; D is uncertain. TRBV23-1 is known as an ORF, though its function is uncertain. The CDR3 spans 17 residues. The V end was cut by 3 bases, the J end by 1 base, with 18 bases between. CDR3 loop: CASSHPPGPPGNTEAFF. DNA of the CDR3: TGCGCCAGCAGTCATCCTCCGGGTCCCCCCGGGAACACTGAAGCTTTCTTT.

This clone has just a few counts. The chain employs TRBV19 and TRBJ1-5; 7 bases line up with TRBD1. Looked up from germline, CDR1 is LNHDA and CDR2 is SQIVND (reference sequence). The CDR3 consists of 16 residues. V dropped 5 bases and J dropped 4; count of bases not matched to a gene: 11. In DNA, the CDR3 is TGTGCCAGTAGTCTTCTGGGACAGCCACTTAATCAGCCCCAGCATTTT. It yields the protein CASSLLGQPLNQPQHF.

The rearrangement joins TRBV9 to TRBJ1-2; D remains ambiguous. Between the trimmed V and J ends, which lost 7 bases and 5 bases, there was a span of 12 bases. This CDR3 contains 12 residues. CDR1 SGDLS and CDR2 YYNGEE come from the germline V gene. Written as DNA, the CDR3 is TGTGCCAGCCAAGACAAGTCATATGGCTACACCTTC. Amino acid sequence: CASQDKSYGYTF.

This clone was seen a few times. The chain has TRBV28 and TRBJ1-3; D gene unclear. This CDR3 is 13 amino acids long. Germline V gives CDR1 MDHEN, CDR2 SYDVKM. With 5 bases removed from V and 3 bases from J, the gap between germline ends came to 8 bases. The CDR3 nucleotides are TGTGCCAGCAGTACAGAGTATGGAAACACCATATATTTT. It yields the protein CASSTEYGNTIYF.

This clone has only a few counts. The chain couples TRBV7-2 to TRBJ2-3, with 13 bases matching TRBD2. The germline V gene has CDR1 SGHTA and CDR2 FQGNSA. J gave up 4 bases and V 2 bases, and 6 bases lay outside the gene matches. The CDR3 covers 17 residues. CDR3 loop: CASSLLLAGGGADTQYF. The CDR3 nucleotides are TGTGCCAGCAGCTTATTACTAGCGGGAGGGGGTGCAGATACGCAGTATTTT. Complete variable domain (other parts from reference TRBV7-2 and TRBJ2-3): GAGVSQSPSNKVTEKGKDVELRCDPISGHTALYWYRQSLGQGLEFLIYFQGNSAPDKSGLPSDRFSAERTGGSVSTLTIQRTQQEDSAVYLCASSLLLAGGGADTQYFGPGTRLTVL.

This chain joins TRBV5-1 and TRBJ2-3, with D tentatively TRBD1 (6 bases). Trimming left V 0 bases short and J 2 bases short, with 10 bases between. The CDR3 contains 15 residues. CDR1 is SGHRS and CDR2 is YFSETQ in the germline V gene. This chain's CDR3 is CASSLAGQPTDTQYF. The CDR3 DNA sequence: TGCGCCAGCAGCTTGGCCGGACAGCCCACAGATACGCAGTATTTT. The variable domain in full, with the rest retrieved from reference TRBV5-1 and TRBJ2-3, is KAGVTQTPRYLIKTRGQQVTLSCSPISGHRSVSWYQQTPGQGLQFLFEYFSETQRNKGNFPGRFSGRQFSNSRSEMNVSTLELGDSALYLCASSLAGQPTDTQYFGPGTRLTVL.

This clone occurred a few times. The J gene is TRBJ2-1, the V gene TRBV7-9; 8 nucleotides line up with TRBD2. Germline CDR1 SEHNR, CDR2 FQNEAQ (reference sequence). CDR3 size: 18 residues. Trimming at V came to 1 base and at J to 3 bases, leaving 11 bases not matched to a gene. The CDR3 coding sequence is TGTGCCAGCAGCTTAGAATCTAGCGGGCGTATGATCTACAATGAGCAGTTCTTC. Its translation: CASSLESSGRMIYNEQFF.

This clone was seen only a few times. The chain couples TRBV30 to TRBJ1-4; unclear D gene. The CDR3 loop spans 13 amino acids. The V end was cut by 4 bases, the J end by 3 bases, with 9 bases between. Germline values: CDR1 GTSNPN, CDR2 SVGIG (reference sequence). This chain's CDR3 is CAWTRFANEKLFF. Here the CDR3 DNA reads TGTGCCTGGACACGGTTTGCTAATGAAAAACTGTTTTTT.

This clone was picked up a small number of times. The gene calls are TRBV11-2 and TRBJ2-3; maybe TRBD2 (6 bases). Germline V gene sequence: CDR1 SGHAT, CDR2 FQNNGV. The ends were cut back, 7 bases at V and 6 bases at J, with 29 bases in the middle. This CDR3 is built from 18 residues. CDR3 sequence (DNA): TGTGCCAGCACCCGAGGTGGAGTAGCGGATGCCGGTTGGGATACGCAGTATTTT. This encodes CASTRGGVADAGWDTQYF.

J is TRBJ2-1 and V is TRBV2, with 15 bases lining up with TRBD2. Germline CDR1 is SNHLY and CDR2 is FYNNEI. J lost 0 bases, V lost 4 bases, and 7 bases had no gene match. CDR3 length equals 19 residues. Written as DNA, the CDR3 is TGTGCCAGCAGTGTAGGGACTAGCGGGAGGCCGAGCTCCTACAATGAGCAGTTCTTC. As protein: CASSVGTSGRPSSYNEQFF. The entire variable domain, with the rest obtained from reference TRBV2 and TRBJ2-1, is as follows: EPEVTQTPSHQVTQMGQEVILRCVPISNHLYFYWYRQILGQKVEFLVSFYNNEISEKSEIFDDQFSVERPDGSNFTLKIRSTKLEDSAMYFCASSVGTSGRPSSYNEQFFGPGTRLTVL.

This clone was observed a handful of times. This chain uses TRBV4-1 with TRBJ1-2; 10 positions match TRBD1. Per germline, CDR1 MGHRA and CDR2 YSYEKL. J was trimmed by 8 bases and V by 4 bases; bases with no gene match: 16. CDR3 length: 17 residues. The CDR3 DNA follows: TGCGCCAGCAGCCCCTCACAACTCCGACAGGGGGCAAAAGGCTACACCTTC. This sequence encodes CASSPSQLRQGAKGYTF.

This clone has only a few counts. V gene TRBV9 combines with J gene TRBJ2-3; weak D call: TRBD2 (5 bases). Trimming removed 4 bases from V and 0 bases from J, with 12 bases in between. The CDR3 spans 15 residues. Germline CDR1 is SGDLS and CDR2 is YYNGEE. The CDR3 DNA follows: TGTGCCAGCAGCAAACTAGATCGAAGCACAGATACGCAGTATTTT. Translated: CASSKLDRSTDTQYF.

The J gene is TRBJ2-7, the V gene TRBV5-4; D is perhaps TRBD1 (5 bases). Germline values: CDR1 SGHNT, CDR2 YYREEE (reference sequence). V lost 2 bases and J 1 base, leaving 7 bases between the germline ends. This CDR3 region has 13 residues. Here the CDR3 DNA reads TGTGCCAGCAGCTTACAGGCTTCCTACGAGCAGTACTTC. This translates into CASSLQASYEQYF.

This clone was seen more than once but under ten times. V is TRBV18 and J is TRBJ1-5, with D perhaps TRBD1 (5 bases). The CDR3 is 17 residues long. Trimming removed 0 bases at V and 1 base at J, with 13 bases between. Germline assignment: CDR1 KGHSH and CDR2 LQKENI. CDR3 sequence reads: CASSPPGGVGSNQPQHF. The CDR3 DNA follows: TGTGCCAGCTCACCACCGGGGGGTGTTGGGAGCAATCAGCCCCAGCATTTT.

V usage is TRBV5-4 and J usage is TRBJ1-2; 7 bases line up with TRBD1. There are 13 residues in the CDR3. Germline assignment: CDR1 SGHNT and CDR2 YYREEE (reference sequence). V trimming: 3 bases; J trimming: 2 bases; junction bases outside the gene matches: 1. CDR3 region: CASSSGQNYGYTF. CDR3 sequence (DNA): TGTGCCAGCAGCTCGGGACAGAACTATGGCTACACCTTC.

The V gene is TRBV9, the J gene TRBJ2-1; 13 bases fit TRBD2. This CDR3 spans 15 amino acids. V trimming: 4 bases; J trimming: 10 bases; junction bases outside the gene matches: 8. Germline V lookup: CDR1 SGDLS, CDR2 YYNGEE. As DNA, the CDR3 is TGTGCCAGCAGCACCCGGACTAGCGGGAGATTCGAGCAGTTCTTC. This gives the protein CASSTRTSGRFEQFF.

The table lists this clone with a few counts. V is TRBV5-1 and J is TRBJ1-1; weak D call: TRBD1 (5 bases). Per germline, CDR1 SGHRS and CDR2 YFSETQ. The CDR3 loop spans 14 amino acids. V was shortened by 1 base and J by 7 bases, with 14 bases between the two germline ends. CDR3 region: CASSLTTTEIEAFF. The CDR3 DNA reads as TGCGCCAGCAGCTTGACCACGACAGAAATTGAAGCTTTCTTT.

The chain couples TRBV4-1 to TRBJ1-2; tentatively, D is TRBD1 (6 bases). Germline V gives CDR1 MGHRA, CDR2 YSYEKL. The CDR3 consists of 17 residues. Between the trimmed V and J ends, which lost 0 bases and 0 bases, there was a span of 14 bases. This CDR3 reads CASSQDRGGSANYGYTF. The CDR3, as DNA: TGCGCCAGCAGCCAAGATCGCGGGGGCTCAGCTAACTATGGCTACACCTTC.

V gene TRBV6-1 combines with J gene TRBJ2-3; 9 nucleotides line up with TRBD1. This CDR3 is 17 amino acids long. Germline CDR1 MNHNS, CDR2 SASEGT. The trim removed 1 base at V and 4 bases at J, leaving 9 bases unmatched. DNA of the CDR3: TGTGCCAGCAGTGAAGTCGGGGACAGGGCGTACCCAGATACGCAGTATTTT. It encodes CASSEVGDRAYPDTQYF.

The J gene is TRBJ2-2, the V gene TRBV5-8, with 8 bases aligning to TRBD1. V lost 6 bases, J lost 7 bases, and 8 bases stayed unmatched. The CDR3 is 14 amino acids. The V gene's germline CDR1 is SGHTS and CDR2 YDEGEE. For the CDR3, the DNA is TGTGCCAGCATCCTGACAGGGGCGGACGGGGAGCTGTTTTTT. Amino acids: CASILTGADGELFF.

CDR3 DNA sequence: TGTGCCAGCAGCGTAGGAGTAGCACATGAGCAGTTCTTC. It specifies CASSVGVAHEQFF. This chain joins TRBV9 and TRBJ2-1, with no clear D. CDR3 length: 13 amino acids. The V and J ends lost 0 bases and 8 bases respectively, with 9 bases between them. Germline assignment: CDR1 SGDLS and CDR2 YYNGEE. Complete variable domain (other parts from reference TRBV9 and TRBJ2-1): DSGVTQTPKHLITATGQRVTLRCSPRSGDLSVYWYQQSLDQGLQFLIQYYNGEERAKGNILERFSAQQFPDLHSELNLSSLELGDSALYFCASSVGVAHEQFFGPGTRLTVL.

The CDR3 loop is CASNKQGPNTGELFF. In nucleotides, the CDR3 is TGTGCCAGCAACAAACAGGGGCCGAACACCGGGGAGCTGTTTTTT. This chain uses TRBV7-2 with TRBJ2-2; TRBD1 aligns across 7 bases. The germline V gene encodes CDR1 SGHTA and CDR2 FQGNSA. Trimming removed 7 bases from V and 0 bases from J; junction bases left unmatched: 5. The CDR3 totals 15 residues.

This clone was seen a few times. The chain is built from TRBV28 and TRBJ2-7, with D hard to call. The CDR3 consists of 13 residues. CDR1 and CDR2 (germline): MDHEN, SYDVKM. V was shortened by 1 base and J by 6 bases, with 10 bases between the two germline ends. CDR3 residues: CASSLFLVGEQYF. CDR3 DNA sequence: TGTGCCAGCAGTTTATTTTTAGTTGGCGAGCAGTACTTC.

The chain couples TRBV25-1 to TRBJ1-2; D possibly corresponds to TRBD1 (6 bases). The CDR3 loop spans 13 amino acids. Germline lookup yields CDR1 MGHDK and CDR2 SYGVNS. With 6 bases removed from V and 1 base from J, the gap between germline ends came to 9 bases. The CDR3 DNA is TGTGCCAGCAGCGGACAGAGTAACTATGGCTACACCTTC. Its protein is CASSGQSNYGYTF.